This T cell receptor beta chain stems from a study of CD8 T cells in ankylosing spondylitis. Via MiXCR, TCRdb re-called the 5' RACE reads, giving one row per CDR3 protein. The sample records 350,000 to 400,000 distinct CDR3 sequences, about 20% being singletons. Germline loops: CDR1 MNHEY, CDR2 SMNVEV (reference sequence). Trimming removed 2 bases at V and 8 bases at J, with 12 bases between. The CDR3 consists of 13 residues. The TCR originated in a male donor with ankylosing spondylitis or in good health (not recorded which). The V and J genes are TRBV27 and TRBJ1-2; D gene uncertain. Specimen: blood, either unsorted or a sorted T cell fraction (not recorded which). The CDR3 DNA is TGTGCCAGCAGTTTAGCACCCTGGGAAGGCTACACCTTC. This sequence encodes CASSLAPWEGYTF.